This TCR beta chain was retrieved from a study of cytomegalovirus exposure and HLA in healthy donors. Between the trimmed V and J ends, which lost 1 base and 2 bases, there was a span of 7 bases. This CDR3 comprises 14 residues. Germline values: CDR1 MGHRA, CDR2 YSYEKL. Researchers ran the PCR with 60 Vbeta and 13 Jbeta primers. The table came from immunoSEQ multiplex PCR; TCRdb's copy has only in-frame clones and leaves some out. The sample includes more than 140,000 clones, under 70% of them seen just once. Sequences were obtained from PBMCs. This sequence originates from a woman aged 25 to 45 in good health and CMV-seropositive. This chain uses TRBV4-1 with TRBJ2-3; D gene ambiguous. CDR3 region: CASSQVGLTDTQYF. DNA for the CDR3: TGCGCCAGCAGCCAAGTTGGCCTCACAGATACGCAGTATTTT.